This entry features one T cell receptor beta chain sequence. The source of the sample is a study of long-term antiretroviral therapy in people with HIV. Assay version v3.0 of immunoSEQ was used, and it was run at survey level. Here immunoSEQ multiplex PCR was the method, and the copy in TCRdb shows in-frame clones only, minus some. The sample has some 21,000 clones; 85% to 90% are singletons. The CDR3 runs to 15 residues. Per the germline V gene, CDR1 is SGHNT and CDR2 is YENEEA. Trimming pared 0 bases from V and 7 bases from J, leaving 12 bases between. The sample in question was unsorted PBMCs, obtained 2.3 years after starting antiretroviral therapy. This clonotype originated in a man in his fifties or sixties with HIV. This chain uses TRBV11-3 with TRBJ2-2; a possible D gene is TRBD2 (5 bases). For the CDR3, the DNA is TGTGCCAGCAGCTTAGAGGCGGTTGGAGGCGGGGAGCTGTTTTTT. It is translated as CASSLEAVGGGELFF.